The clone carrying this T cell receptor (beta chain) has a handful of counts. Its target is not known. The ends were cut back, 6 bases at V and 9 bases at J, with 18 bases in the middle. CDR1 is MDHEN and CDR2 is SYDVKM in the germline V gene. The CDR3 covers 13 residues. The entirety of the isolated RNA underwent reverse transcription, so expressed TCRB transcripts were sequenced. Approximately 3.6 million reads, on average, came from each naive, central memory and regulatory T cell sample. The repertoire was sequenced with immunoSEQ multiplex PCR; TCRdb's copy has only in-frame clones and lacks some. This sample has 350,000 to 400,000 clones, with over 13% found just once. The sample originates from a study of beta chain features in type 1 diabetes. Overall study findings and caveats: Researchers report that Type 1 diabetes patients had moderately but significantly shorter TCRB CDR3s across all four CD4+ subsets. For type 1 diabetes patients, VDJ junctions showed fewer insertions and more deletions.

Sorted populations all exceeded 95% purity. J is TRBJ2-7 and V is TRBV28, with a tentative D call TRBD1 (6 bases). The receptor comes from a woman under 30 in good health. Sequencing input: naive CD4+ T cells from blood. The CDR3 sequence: CASRGDMMSGQYF. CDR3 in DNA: TGTGCCAGCAGGGGGGACATGATGTCGGGGCAGTACTTC.